Given below is one T cell receptor (beta chain) in context. Its antigen remains undetermined. The input lacks base qualities; no much larger clone sits a single base away. This sample stems from a study of T cell repertoires in cytomegalovirus infection (dated by TCRdb to between 2019 and 2020). Notes on the research overall: Donor HLA type was relevant to the analysis, as public TCR beta signatures indicated carriage of CMV infection together with the matching HLA type.

The run used an Illumina HiSeq 1500. The public sequencing data were trimmed at Q25 with fastp and processed into clonotypes with MiXCR by TCRdb, which kept only in-frame beta chains. Rows merge per CDR3 protein into single entries with the most common DNA and genes. Present in this sample are approximately 400,000 distinct CDR3 sequences, approximately 32% of which were seen just once. The top ten clones comprise around 15% of the sample. Paper-wide results and their limitations: In both this cohort and an independent cohort of more than 350 donors, the cumulative frequency of public TCR beta family members distinguished carriers of CMV infection plus the relevant HLA type. The ex vivo response was dominated by HLA-C-restricted CMV-specific TCR beta clonotypes, and the single most frequent clonotype in two of eight donors was supplied by these HLA-C-restricted clonotypes.

Input material: PBMCs. This TCR derives from a human donor in good health (CMV status not recorded). Some clones in this sample may be carry-over from other donors' samples.

The CDR3 reads as follows: CASSQDQVVGTQYF. The nucleotides are TGTGCCAGCAGCCAAGATCAAGTGGTGGGTACGCAGTATTTT. The chain is made from TRBV14 and TRBJ2-3, with the D gene not confidently named. The germline V gene provides CDR1 SGHDN and CDR2 FVKESK. V gives up 0 bases and J gives up 8 bases, and the segment between their germline ends measures 12 bases. The CDR3, from cysteine to phenylalanine, totals 14 residues. The sequence is cut down to CDR3 DNA, 42 bases in frame from base 1. With all but the CDR3 taken from the reference TRBV14 and TRBJ2-3 genes, the full variable domain is: EAGVTQFPSHSVIEKGQTVTLRCDPISGHDNLYWYRRVMGKEIKFLLHFVKESKQDESGMPNNRFLAERTGGTYSTLKVQPAELEDSGVYFCASSQDQVVGTQYFGPGTRLTVL.